Here is one TCR beta chain with its context. This sample is part of a study of blood T cells in healthy people across ages. A sample-barcoded 5' primer and a J-beta primer mix were used in a second PCR of roughly 6 to 11 cycles. TCRdb ran MiXCR on the 5' RACE reads and lists one entry per CDR3 protein. The sample consists of hundreds of thousands of distinct CDR3 sequences, approximately 65% of them appearing once. Sequencing was performed on blood. The TCR originated in a man between 25 and 39 years old in good health.

The CDR3 nucleotides are TGCGCCAGCTGCGGACTAGAGACAGGAGATACGCAGTATTTT. This translates into CASCGLETGDTQYF. The chain joins TRBV5-1 to TRBJ2-3, with D possibly matching TRBD2 (7 bases). The CDR3 loop spans 14 amino acids. The germline gives CDR1 SGHRS, CDR2 YFSETQ. The V end lost 7 bases, the J end lost 5 bases, and 17 bases lay between the germline ends.